This TCR beta chain was profiled in a study of blood T cells in healthy people across ages. The CDR3 runs 15 residues. V lost 5 bases, J lost 4 bases, and 17 bases lay in between. The germline CDR1 and CDR2 sequences are PRHDT and FYEKMQ (reference sequence). It was with a sample-barcoded 5' primer and a J-beta primer mix that a second PCR of about 6 to 12 cycles was run. One entry per CDR3 protein results from TCRdb running MiXCR on the 5' RACE reads. This sample has approximately 680,000 distinct CDR3 sequences; about a third occur once, and the top ten carry roughly 15%. The chain carries TRBV13 and TRBJ1-1; weak D call: TRBD1 (6 bases). The sequencing sample was made of blood. The receptor's source is a woman aged 80 or over in good health. In DNA, the CDR3 is TGTGCCAGCAGCGTGTACAGGGCGGTGGGCACTGAAGCTTTCTTT. Translating gives CASSVYRAVGTEAFF.